These 25 T cell receptor beta chains came from one sample sequenced in a study of read filtering for tumor transcriptome and immune sequencing. The library was built from 400 to 500 ng RNA with molecular barcoded adaptors for alpha/delta and beta/gamma chains. One entry per CDR3 protein, called by TCRdb with MiXCR from the reads. The table records 50,000 to 65,000 distinct CDR3 sequences, under 20% of them present only once. The sample consisted of a population of CD138-negative cells sorted from bone marrow. The origin of the receptors is a donor aged 40 or over with multiple myeloma.

This clonotype occurred a few times. CDR3 in amino acids: CASSFGNTIYF. The CDR3 DNA reads TGTGCCAGCAGTTTCGGAAACACCATATATTTT. J is TRBJ1-3 and V is TRBV6-5; D call uncertain. Trimming removed 4 bases at V and 4 bases at J, with 2 bases between. The CDR3 loop spans 11 amino acids. Germline V gene lookup returns CDR1 MNHEY and CDR2 SVGAGI.

This clonotype was counted many times. The chain couples TRBV18 to TRBJ2-6; weak D call: TRBD1 (6 bases). Trimming removed 1 base from V and 2 bases from J, with 18 bases in between. This CDR3 spans 19 amino acids. CDR1 is KGHSH, CDR2 LQKENI, per germline. CDR3: CASSPQGAGTITGANVLTF. The CDR3 nucleotides read TGTGCCAGCTCACCACAAGGCGCAGGGACAATAACTGGGGCCAACGTCCTGACTTTC.

This clonotype was counted many times. The chain uses TRBV28 and TRBJ2-7; D ambiguous. V was trimmed by 3 bases and J by 6 bases, leaving 9 bases between them. Germline assignment: CDR1 MDHEN and CDR2 SYDVKM. The CDR3 runs to 12 residues. This CDR3 is CASSFPVFEQYF. CDR3 DNA sequence: TGTGCCAGCAGTTTTCCAGTTTTCGAGCAGTACTTC.

This clonotype was seen at least ten times. The chain couples TRBV7-2 to TRBJ2-1; TRBD2 aligns across 11 bases. The CDR3 has 16 residues. CDR1 is SGHTA, CDR2 FQGNSA, per germline. V shed 2 bases and J 7 bases; nucleotides not matched to a gene: 7. CDR3 sequence (DNA): TGTGCCAGCAGCTTACTAGCGGGAGGCCCTTGGAATGAGCAGTTCTTC. Translated, it gives CASSLLAGGPWNEQFF.

The chain links TRBV18 to TRBJ2-3; D possibly corresponds to TRBD1 (6 bases). This CDR3 region has 15 residues. V was pared by 3 bases and J by 4 bases, with 14 bases between. Germline values: CDR1 KGHSH, CDR2 LQKENI. Here the CDR3 reads CASSPEGGDADTQYF. The DNA for the CDR3 is TGTGCCAGCTCACCTGAAGGGGGAGACGCAGATACGCAGTATTTT.

This clonotype was counted many times. This sequence joins TRBV21-1 and TRBJ1-4; the D segment call TRBD1 is taken from the table without a DNA check. TRBV21-1 is given as a pseudogene. The CDR3 consists of 14 residues. CDR3 nucleotides: TGTGCCAGCAGCAAAAGGGGGAAATGTGAAAAACTGTTTTTT. It encodes CASSKRGKCEKLFF.

This clonotype has a handful of counts. CDR3 residues: CASSYQGTGGWTDTQYF. The DNA of the CDR3 is TGTGCCAGCAGTTACCAGGGGACAGGGGGCTGGACAGATACGCAGTATTTT. V gene TRBV6-5 combines with J gene TRBJ2-3, with 12 bases lining up with TRBD1. The CDR3 loop spans 17 amino acids. The ends lost 2 bases at V and 3 bases at J; junction bases unmatched: 6. CDR1 is MNHEY, CDR2 SVGAGI, per germline.

This clonotype was observed many times. The chain recombines TRBV28 with TRBJ2-3, with 10 bases lining up with TRBD2. CDR3 size: 16 residues. Trimming removed 7 bases from V and 3 bases from J; junction bases left unmatched: 10. Per the germline V gene, CDR1 is MDHEN and CDR2 is SYDVKM. Here the CDR3 DNA reads TGTGCCAGCAAAGGAGCGGGGGGGGGCTCAACAGATACGCAGTATTTT. Its translation: CASKGAGGGSTDTQYF.

This clonotype was counted only a few times. The chain combines TRBV11-3 with TRBJ2-3; D unresolved. Germline V gives CDR1 SGHNT, CDR2 YENEEA. This CDR3 spans 12 amino acids. Trimming shortened V by 3 bases and J by 2 bases, and 3 bases separated the two germline ends. CDR3 sequence reads: CASSFYTDTQYF. The DNA for the CDR3 is TGTGCCAGCAGCTTCTACACAGATACGCAGTATTTT.

In this sample, this clonotype turned up once. A far larger clone is just one base off, so this is likely a read error. The rearrangement links TRBV11-1 to TRBJ2-1; 7 bases map to TRBD1. There are 15 residues in the CDR3. Per germline, CDR1 SGHAT and CDR2 FQDESV (reference sequence). CDR3 sequence: CASSLGTAVYNVQFF. As DNA, the CDR3 is TGTGCCAGCAGCCTAGGGACAGCCGTCTACAATGTGCAGTTCTTC. The whole variable domain, remainder taken from reference TRBV11-1 and TRBJ2-1, is EAEVAQSPRYKITEKSQAVAFWCDPISGHATLYWYRQILGQGPELLVQFQDESVVDDSQLPKDRFSAERLKGVDSTLKIQPAELGDSAMYLCASSLGTAVYNVQFFGPGTRLTVL.

As to this clonotype: A much larger clone is a single base away; this may be a read error. V usage is TRBV6-5 and J usage is TRBJ2-7, with 7 bases aligning to TRBD1. The CDR3 is made up of 15 amino acids. Germline CDR1 MNHEY, CDR2 SVGAGI. V lost 0 bases to trimming and J lost 3 bases; unmatched junction nucleotides: 5. The CDR3 spells CASSYSLTGSYEQYF. The CDR3 DNA reads as TGTGCCAGCAGTTACTCCTTGACAGGGAGCTACGAGCAGTACTTC.

Ten or more counts support this clonotype. The chain links TRBV12-3 or TRBV12-4 to TRBJ1-1; maybe TRBD1 (5 bases). The length of the CDR3 is 12 residues. Trimming took 8 bases from V and 4 from J, leaving 11 bases between them. In DNA, the CDR3 is TGTGCCAGCTCAAGGGACTTCACTGAAGCTTTCTTT. This translates into CASSRDFTEAFF.

The V call is TRBV10-3, the J call TRBJ1-1; D is undetermined. The CDR3 contains 15 residues. V was pared by 0 bases and J by 2 bases, with 10 bases between. CDR1 is ENHRY and CDR2 is SYGVKD in the germline V gene. The CDR3 sequence is CAISESMRGNTEAFF. CDR3 sequence (DNA): TGTGCCATCAGTGAGTCAATGCGAGGTAACACTGAAGCTTTCTTT.

CDR3 in DNA: TGTGCCAGCAGTCCCCTCGGGGCGGGAAGCACAGATACGCAGTATTTT. Protein sequence: CASSPLGAGSTDTQYF. The chain uses TRBV28 and TRBJ2-3, with a possible D match to TRBD2 (6 bases). The germline CDR1 and CDR2 sequences are MDHEN and SYDVKM. With 5 bases removed from V and 0 bases from J, the gap between germline ends came to 15 bases. The CDR3 contains 16 residues.

This clonotype was seen a few times. A much larger clone lies a single base off, so this may be a read error. The chain joins TRBV4-1 to TRBJ2-3; 7 positions match TRBD2. There are 14 residues in the CDR3. Germline V gives CDR1 MGHRA, CDR2 YSYEKL. The CDR3 reads CASSRGGSSDTRYF. CDR3 sequence (DNA): TGCGCCAGCAGCCGCGGCGGGAGCTCAGATACGCGGTATTTT.

This clonotype was detected many times. The chain carries TRBV30 and TRBJ2-5; 8 nucleotides align to TRBD1. The V gene's germline CDR1 is GTSNPN and CDR2 SVGIG (reference sequence). This CDR3 has 13 residues. V was pared by 0 bases and J by 4 bases, with 1 base of the junction left unmatched. For the CDR3, the DNA is TGTGCCTGGAGTGTACAGGGGGTAGAGACCCAGTACTTC. Protein sequence: CAWSVQGVETQYF.

In the case of this clonotype: At one of its ends the junction is not consistent with the germline gene, which may arise from a read error. The V and J genes are TRBV7-6 and TRBJ2-2, with a weak D call TRBD2 (5 bases). CDR1 and CDR2 from the germline V gene are SGHVS and FNYEAQ. CDR3 length: 16 amino acids. CDR3: CASRHGEQMYTGELSF. The CDR3 DNA is TGTGCCAGCAGACACGGGGAGCAGATGTACACCGGGGAGCTGTCTTTT.

Turning to this clonotype: Just one base apart from a much larger clone, this may be a read error. This chain uses TRBV9 with TRBJ1-1, with D hard to call. Germline V gene data show CDR1 as SGDLS and CDR2 as YYNGEE. There are 13 residues in the CDR3. The CDR3 reads CAGSATLRTEAFF. The CDR3 bases are TGTGCCGGCAGCGCGACCCTACGGACTGAAGCTTTCTTT.

Many counts were recorded for this clonotype. The chain uses TRBV20-1 and TRBJ2-2, with 9 bases that match TRBD1. This CDR3 region has 14 residues. CDR1 and CDR2 (germline): DFQATT, SNEGSKA (reference sequence). The J segment lost 5 bases and the V segment lost 5 bases, leaving 6 bases of the junction unmatched. The CDR3 reads CSAYRGLYTGELFF. The CDR3, as DNA: TGCAGTGCTTACAGGGGGCTTTATACCGGGGAGCTGTTTTTT.

On this clonotype: This sequence may be a read error, since a much larger clone differs from it by one base. The chain is built from TRBV6-6 and TRBJ2-1, with TRBD2 matching 11 bases. Germline values: CDR1 MNHNY, CDR2 SVGAGI (reference sequence). The length of the CDR3 is 17 residues. The CDR3 spells CASSARLTSGSDNEQLF. As DNA, the CDR3 is TGTGCCAGCAGCGCCCGCCTTACTAGCGGGAGTGACAATGAGCAGCTCTTC.

In its sample, this clonotype was seen many times. This chain links TRBV12-3 or TRBV12-4 with TRBJ2-7, with 8 bases matching TRBD2. Trimming removed 1 base from V and 5 bases from J; junction bases left unmatched: 7. CDR3 length: 15 amino acids. DNA of the CDR3: TGTGCCAGCAGTTTAGGAGCGGGGGCATTTGACGAGCAGTACTTC. Amino acid sequence: CASSLGAGAFDEQYF.

This clonotype was observed many times. The chain combines TRBV4-1 with TRBJ2-7; 11 bases fit TRBD1. Germline V gene lookup returns CDR1 MGHRA and CDR2 YSYEKL. V gave up 0 bases and J gave up 2 bases; unmatched junction bases: 9. The CDR3 contains 18 residues. Here the CDR3 DNA reads TGCGCCAGCAGCCAAGACCTGGCCGGGACAGGGGGGGCCTACGAGCAGTACTTC. Translation: CASSQDLAGTGGAYEQYF.

A word on this clonotype: The junction and the germline gene differ at one end; a read error may be behind it. The J gene is TRBJ2-3, the V gene TRBV28; tentative D call: TRBD2 (6 bases). The V gene's germline CDR1 is MDHEN and CDR2 SYDVKM. The CDR3 covers 15 residues. DNA of the CDR3: TGTGCCAGCAATTTACTCGGGAGTAGGGAAGATACGCAGTATTTT. It is translated as CASNLLGSREDTQYF.

Only a few counts were recorded for this clonotype. Written as DNA, the CDR3 is TGTGCCAGCAGTTTATTTGGGGCGGCGAGCTCTGGGGCCAACGTCCTGACTTTC. Its protein is CASSLFGAASSGANVLTF. The V and J genes are TRBV28 and TRBJ2-6; tentatively, D is TRBD1 (5 bases). V gave up 1 base and J gave up 0 bases, with 13 bases separating them. Germline CDR1 and CDR2: MDHEN and SYDVKM. The CDR3 covers 18 residues.

This clonotype was seen just once. Germline is not matched at one junction end, which may reflect a read error. The chain has TRBV12-3 or TRBV12-4 and TRBJ2-2; D is perhaps TRBD1 or TRBD2 (5 bases each). The CDR3 length is 15 residues. The CDR3 here is CASSLRQRGTGEPFF. The CDR3 bases are TGTGCCAGCAGTTTACGACAGAGAGGGACCGGGGAGCCGTTTTTT.